This T cell receptor (beta chain) appears in the sequencing data of a study of blood T cell repertoires in COVID-19. Study at large: Acute and convalescent COVID-19 samples came from the United States, Italy and Spain. PBMCs, B-cell-depleted T cells, or T cells were the source of the cDNA or gDNA that made up the material.

Original handling: Reference gene primer amplification gave estimated nucleated cell counts. The method was immunoSEQ multiplex PCR; TCRdb's version includes in-frame clones alone and lacks a portion of them. V and J calls and clone size are as listed in that table; D and trimming were resolved from the DNA. The sample has 250,000 or so clones; around four fifths are singletons. The V end was cut by 7 bases, the J end by 6 bases, with 12 bases between. CDR3 length equals 13 residues. Looked up from germline, CDR1 is MNHEY and CDR2 is SVGAGI. The chain uses TRBV6-5 and TRBJ2-2, with D possibly being TRBD2 (5 bases). The clonotype comes from a man aged 30 to 45 who had recovered from COVID-19. The specimen was peripheral blood. CDR3 in amino acids: CASTFVGAGELFF. CDR3 DNA sequence: TGTGCCAGCACCTTCGTCGGGGCCGGGGAGCTGTTTTTT.